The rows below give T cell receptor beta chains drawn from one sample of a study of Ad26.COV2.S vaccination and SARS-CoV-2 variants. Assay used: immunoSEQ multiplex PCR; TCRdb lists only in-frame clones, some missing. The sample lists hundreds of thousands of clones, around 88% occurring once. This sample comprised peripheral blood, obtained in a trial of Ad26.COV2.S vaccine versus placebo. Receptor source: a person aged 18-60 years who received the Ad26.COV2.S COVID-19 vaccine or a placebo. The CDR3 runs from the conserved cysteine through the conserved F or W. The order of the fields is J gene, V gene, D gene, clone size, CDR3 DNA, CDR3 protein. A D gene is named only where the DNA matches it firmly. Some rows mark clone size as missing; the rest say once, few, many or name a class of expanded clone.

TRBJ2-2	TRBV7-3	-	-	TGTGCCAGCAGCCCGCAAGGGGGAGGGGAGCTGTTTTTT	CASSPQGGGELFF
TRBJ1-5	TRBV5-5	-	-	TGTGCCAGCAGTTTTGGATTTTCCGGTCAGCCCCAGCATTTT	CASSFGFSGQPQHF
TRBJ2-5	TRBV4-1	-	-	TGCGCCAGCAGCCAAGTAAGGACCGAGACCCAGTACTTC	CASSQVRTETQYF
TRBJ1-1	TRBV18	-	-	TGTGCCAGCTCACCCGGGGGTCTAGGCACTGAAGCTTTCTTT	CASSPGGLGTEAFF
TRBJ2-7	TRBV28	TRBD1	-	TGTGCCAGCAGTTTTGAGACAGGGCGGAACGAGCAGTACTTC	CASSFETGRNEQYF
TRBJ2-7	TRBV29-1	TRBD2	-	TGCAGCGTTGTTCGACTAGCGGGGTCCTACGAGCAGTACTTC	CSVVRLAGSYEQYF
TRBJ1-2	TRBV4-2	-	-	TGTGCCAGCAGCCAAGATAAGGCAGGGAACTATGGCTACACCTTC	CASSQDKAGNYGYTF
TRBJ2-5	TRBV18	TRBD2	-	TGTGCCAGCTCACCCGGGGTAGCGGGGGCTGGGGAAGAGACCCAGTACTTC	CASSPGVAGAGEETQYF
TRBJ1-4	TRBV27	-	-	TGTGCCAGCAGTTTTCTCCCGTATGAAAAACTGTTTTTT	CASSFLPYEKLFF
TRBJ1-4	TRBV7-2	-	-	TGTGCCAGCAGCTTAGGGACTCATGAAAAACTGTTTTTT	CASSLGTHEKLFF
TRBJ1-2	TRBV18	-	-	TGTGCCAGCTCACCAGGTTGGCAGGAGCCTTGGGACACCTTC	CASSPGWQEPWDTF
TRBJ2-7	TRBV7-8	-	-	TGTGCCAGCACCGGGGGCAGGGGCCCCTACGAGCAGTACTTC	CASTGGRGPYEQYF
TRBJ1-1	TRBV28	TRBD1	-	TGTGCCAGCGGTACAGCGGGGGGACAGGGGATGACTGAAGCTTTCTTT	CASGTAGGQGMTEAFF
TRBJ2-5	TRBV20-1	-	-	TGCAGTGCTACTTTCCAAGAGACCCAGTACTTC	CSATFQETQYF
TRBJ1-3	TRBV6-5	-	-	TGTGCCAGCAGTTACAGACAGCACTCTGGAAACACCATATATTTT	CASSYRQHSGNTIYF
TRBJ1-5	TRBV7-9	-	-	TGTGCCAGCAGCCGGCGGGACGCAGATAGCAATCAGCCCCAGCATTTT	CASSRRDADSNQPQHF
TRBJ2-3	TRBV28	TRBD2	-	TGTGCCAGCAGTCCCCTTAGTAGCCTAGCGGGAGGCACAGATACGCAGTATTTT	CASSPLSSLAGGTDTQYF
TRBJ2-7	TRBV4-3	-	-	TGCGCCAGCAGCCAAGTGTTGGGCAGATCCTACGAGCAGTACTTC	CASSQVLGRSYEQYF
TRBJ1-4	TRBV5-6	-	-	TGTGCCAGCAGCTCGTTGTCCGTCGGATCCCTCGGGGAAAAACTGTTTTTT	CASSSLSVGSLGEKLFF
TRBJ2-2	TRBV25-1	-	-	TGTGCCAGCAGTGGAGACAACACCGGGGAGCTGTTTTTT	CASSGDNTGELFF
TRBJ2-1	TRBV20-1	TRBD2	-	TGCAGTGCTAGTGTTAGCGGGGGGGCCATGGAGCAGTTCTTC	CSASVSGGAMEQFF
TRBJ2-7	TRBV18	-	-	TGTGCCAGCTCACCCTCCGGAGGGTCCTACGAGCAGTACTTC	CASSPSGGSYEQYF
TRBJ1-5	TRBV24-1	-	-	TGTGCCACCAGTGATCGACAGTTAAATCAGCCCCAGCATTTT	CATSDRQLNQPQHF
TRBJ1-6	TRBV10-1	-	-	TGCGCCAGCAGGCGGGGGGCCAATTCACCCCTCCACTTT	CASRRGANSPLHF
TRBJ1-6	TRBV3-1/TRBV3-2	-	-	TGTGCCAGCAGCCCCGGGACATCAGCTTCACCCCTCCACTTT	CASSPGTSASPLHF
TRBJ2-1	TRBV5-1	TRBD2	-	TGCGCCAGCAGCTTGGGGCTAGCGGGAGGTGCGGATGAGCAGTTCTTC	CASSLGLAGGADEQFF
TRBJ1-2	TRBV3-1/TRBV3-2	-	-	TGTGCCAGCAGCCAACGGGACGGAAATAACTATGGCTACACCTTC	CASSQRDGNNYGYTF
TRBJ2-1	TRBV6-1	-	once	TGTGCCAGCAGTGAAAAGGCCCAGGCCTCGTTCGGTGAGCAGTTCTTC	CASSEKAQASFGEQFF
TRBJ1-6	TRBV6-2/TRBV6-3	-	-	TGTGCCAGCAGTTTGGGGCGTCTTCATAATTCACCCCTCCACTTT	CASSLGRLHNSPLHF
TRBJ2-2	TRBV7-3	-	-	TGTGCCAGCAGCTTTGGAGGCGGGGAGCTGTTTTTT	CASSFGGGELFF
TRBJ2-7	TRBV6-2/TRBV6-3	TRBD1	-	TGTGCCAGCAGTAACCGGGACAGGGGCGACGAGCAGTACTTC	CASSNRDRGDEQYF
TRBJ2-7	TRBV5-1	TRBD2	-	TGCGCCACCTCGATTGACTCGGGGAGGGACGAGCAGTACTTC	CATSIDSGRDEQYF
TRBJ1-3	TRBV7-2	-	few	TGTGCCAGCAGCTCCCTGACCGGAGGAAACACCATATATTTT	CASSSLTGGNTIYF
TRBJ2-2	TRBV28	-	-	TGTGCCAGCAGGAAAGGGGGACCGAACACCGGGGAGCTGTTTTTT	CASRKGGPNTGELFF
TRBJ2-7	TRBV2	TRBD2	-	TGTGCCAGCAGCCTTTTGGGACTAGCGGGAGGACCCTACGAGCAGTACTTC	CASSLLGLAGGPYEQYF
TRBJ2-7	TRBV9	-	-	TGTGCCAGCAGCGGTGGGGGGACCTCCTACGAGCAGTACTTC	CASSGGGTSYEQYF
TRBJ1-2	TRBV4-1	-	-	TGCGCCAGCAGCCCAGCCGGGGCCACGGTCTTTGGCTACACCTTC	CASSPAGATVFGYTF
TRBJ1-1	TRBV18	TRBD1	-	TGTGCCAGCTCACCAGGCACAGGGGGCTATGGGGTTGACACTGAAGCTTTCTTT	CASSPGTGGYGVDTEAFF
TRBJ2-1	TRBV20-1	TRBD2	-	TGCAGTGCCAGTCCAGGGGGACTAGCGGGAGTGGTTGAGCAGTTCTTC	CSASPGGLAGVVEQFF
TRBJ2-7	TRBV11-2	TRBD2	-	TGTGCCAGCAGCTTAGGAGGTAGCGGGGTAGCCTTC	CASSLGGSGVAF
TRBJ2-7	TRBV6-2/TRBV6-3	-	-	TGTGCCAGCAGTCTTCAGGCACTCTACGAGCAGTACTTC	CASSLQALYEQYF
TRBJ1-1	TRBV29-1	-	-	TGCAGCGTTGGGCGGGGGCCCACTGAAGCTTTCTTT	CSVGRGPTEAFF
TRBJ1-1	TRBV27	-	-	TGTGCCAGCAGTTTTCGACCCCCGGCCAGTTCAGCGAACACTGAAGCTTTCTTT	CASSFRPPASSANTEAFF